Below are 5 T cell receptor beta chains sequenced from a single sample in a study of chemoradiotherapy in HPV16-positive cancers. Clones were read by immunoSEQ multiplex PCR, and TCRdb kept only the in-frame ones, dropping some. Among some 25,000 clones, approximately 94% were seen once, and the ten largest hold around 2.6%. The sample was taken from a patient who underwent chemoradiotherapy. The origin of the receptors is a human donor with HPV-associated anogenital cancer.

The V call is TRBV5-6, the J call TRBJ2-5, with D unresolved. The end of the DNA fits TRBJ2-7 better, so the J call may be wrong. This CDR3 is 13 amino acids long. CDR1 SGHDT and CDR2 YYEEEE come from the germline V gene. CDR3 sequence (DNA): TGTGCCAGCAGCTCTGATCCGGGCTACGAGCAGTACTTC. It encodes CASSSDPGYEQYF.

This chain connects TRBV21-1 to TRBJ2-2. TRBV21-1 is deemed a pseudogene. This CDR3 comprises 17 residues. In DNA, the CDR3 is TGTGCCAGCAGCAGGGGACGGGGCTTGGACGACACCGGGGAGCTGTTTTTT. The encoded protein is CASSRGRGLDDTGELFF.

J is TRBJ2-3 and V is TRBV7-2, with D tentatively TRBD1 (5 bases). V lost 8 bases to trimming and J lost 0 bases, with 9 bases between them. The CDR3 contains 13 residues. Germline V gene data show CDR1 as SGHTA and CDR2 as FQGNSA. Written as DNA, the CDR3 is TGTGCCAGCCGTCCAGGGAGCACAGATACGCAGTATTTT. It specifies CASRPGSTDTQYF.

V and J are TRBV28 and TRBJ1-1; D is possibly TRBD1 (6 bases). Germline CDR1 and CDR2: MDHEN and SYDVKM. The CDR3 consists of 14 residues. V lost 6 bases and J 0 bases, leaving 11 bases between the germline ends. As DNA, the CDR3 is TGTGCCAGCAGACGGACAGCTATGAACACTGAAGCTTTCTTT. Its translation: CASRRTAMNTEAFF.

The V and J genes are TRBV28 and TRBJ1-2, with D perhaps matching TRBD1 (6 bases). CDR1 is MDHEN, CDR2 SYDVKM, per germline. Trimming left V 5 bases short and J 4 bases short, with 17 bases between. The CDR3 loop spans 15 amino acids. The CDR3 region is CASSLPGGQIYGYTF. In nucleotides, the CDR3 is TGTGCCAGCAGTCTCCCGGGAGGACAGATCTATGGCTACACCTTC.